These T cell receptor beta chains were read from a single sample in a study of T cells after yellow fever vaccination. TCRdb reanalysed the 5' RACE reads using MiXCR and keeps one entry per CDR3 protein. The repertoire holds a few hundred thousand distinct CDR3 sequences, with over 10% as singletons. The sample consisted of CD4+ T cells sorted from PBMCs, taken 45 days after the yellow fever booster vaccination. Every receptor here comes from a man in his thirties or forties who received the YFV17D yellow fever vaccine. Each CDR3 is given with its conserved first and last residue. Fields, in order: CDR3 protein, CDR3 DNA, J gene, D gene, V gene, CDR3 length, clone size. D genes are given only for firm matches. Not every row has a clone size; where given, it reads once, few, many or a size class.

CSARFRRFTDTQYF TGCAGTGCTAGGTTTCGGCGGTTCACAGATACGCAGTATTTT TRBJ2-3 - TRBV20-1 14 -
CASSFGRVGSEQFF TGTGCCAGCAGCTTCGGCAGGGTCGGGAGTGAGCAGTTCTTC TRBJ2-1 - TRBV7-2 14 many
CAISESGISGRYNEQFF TGTGCCATCAGTGAGTCGGGAATTAGCGGGAGGTACAATGAGCAGTTCTTC TRBJ2-1 TRBD2 TRBV10-3 17 few
CSARYASGRAETQYF TGCAGTGCTAGATACGCTAGCGGGAGGGCCGAGACCCAGTACTTC TRBJ2-5 TRBD2 TRBV20-1 15 few
CASSLGAGGDDTQYF TGTGCCAGCAGTCTCGGGGCGGGAGGCGACGATACGCAGTATTTT TRBJ2-3 TRBD2 TRBV28 15 -
CASSPGQRENLTINTGELFF TGCGCCAGCAGCCCGGGGCAGCGGGAGAATCTAACCATTAACACCGGGGAGCTGTTTTTT TRBJ2-2 TRBD2 TRBV5-1 20 -
CASSSGGLGEFF TGTGCCAGCAGCTCTGGGGGACTAGGGGAGTTCTTC TRBJ2-1 TRBD2 TRBV5-6 12 few
CASSYRGSTADTQYF TGTGCCAGCAGTTATCGGGGTTCTACCGCAGATACGCAGTATTTT TRBJ2-3 - TRBV6-5 15 -
CASSPFGGGELFF TGTGCCAGCAGTCCGTTTGGAGGCGGGGAGCTGTTTTTT TRBJ2-2 - TRBV11-2 13 few
CSVEDRAGDYGYTF TGCAGCGTTGAGGACAGGGCGGGCGACTATGGCTACACCTTC TRBJ1-2 TRBD1 TRBV29-1 14 many
CASSTDRYYEQYF TGTGCCAGCAGCACGGACAGATACTACGAGCAGTACTTC TRBJ2-7 - TRBV12-3/TRBV12-4 13 -
CATSGTSGIAQYF TGTGCCACCAGCGGGACTAGCGGGATCGCGCAGTACTTC TRBJ2-7 TRBD2 TRBV15 13 -
CSVSGNTGELFF TGCAGCGTTTCCGGGAACACCGGGGAGCTGTTTTTT TRBJ2-2 - TRBV29-1 12 many
CSVGTGANTDTQYF TGCAGCGTGGGGACAGGGGCTAACACAGATACGCAGTATTTT TRBJ2-3 TRBD1 TRBV29-1 14 medium-sized